The next 28 T cell receptor beta chains were all read from a single sample in a study of CD8+ T cells in alopecia areata. cDNA serving as the sequencing template came from extracted, reverse transcribed RNA. The repertoire was sequenced with immunoSEQ multiplex PCR; TCRdb's copy has only in-frame clones and lacks some. This sample has roughly 100,000 clones; under 70% occur once, and the top ten carry around a sixth. Stated treatment: oral pan-JAK inhibitor, 5-10 mg twice daily. Sequenced here: CD8+ T cells sorted from blood, sampled at week 4, from a patient treated with tofacitinib. The receptors were sampled from a human donor with alopecia areata.

In this sample, this clone turned up a few times. The chain links TRBV27 to TRBJ2-3, with 8 bases lining up with TRBD2. The length of the CDR3 is 15 residues. The V and J ends lost 5 bases and 2 bases, in that order; junction bases with no gene match: 6. CDR1 is MNHEY and CDR2 is SMNVEV in the germline V gene (reference sequence). The CDR3 coding sequence is TGTGCCAGCAGTCCCCAGCGGGGGAACACAGATACGCAGTATTTT. This sequence encodes CASSPQRGNTDTQYF.

The chain couples TRBV30 to TRBJ2-1, with D perhaps assigned TRBD1 or TRBD2 (5 bases each). CDR3 length: 12 amino acids. CDR1 is GTSNPN, CDR2 SVGIG, per germline (reference sequence). V was cut by 5 bases and J by 6 bases, with 11 bases left in between. This CDR3 reads CAWGVRGNEQFF. CDR3 bases: TGTGCCTGGGGGGTGAGGGGCAATGAGCAGTTCTTC.

This chain links TRBV4-3 with TRBJ2-7; D uncertain. This CDR3 is built from 13 residues. Germline loops: CDR1 LGHNA, CDR2 YSLEER. V shed 1 base and J shed 3 bases, with 7 bases lying between them. The CDR3 protein is CASSQARNYEQYF. The CDR3 region has the DNA TGCGCCAGCAGCCAAGCCAGAAACTACGAGCAGTACTTC.

The chain couples TRBV6-5 to TRBJ1-2; 9 bases match TRBD1. The junction had 3 bases not matched to a gene; V was cut back by 2 bases and J by 2 bases. This CDR3 has 15 residues. The germline V gene encodes CDR1 MNHEY and CDR2 SVGAGI. The CDR3 loop is CASSYGGTGNYGYTF. CDR3 DNA sequence: TGTGCCAGCAGTTACGGTGGGACAGGGAACTATGGCTACACCTTC.

This clone came up a few times. The chain has TRBV28 and TRBJ2-1; 7 positions agree with TRBD1. The germline gives CDR1 MDHEN, CDR2 SYDVKM. The CDR3 runs 20 residues. Trimming cost V 6 bases and J 0 bases; bases outside gene matches: 20. CDR3 amino acids: CASSLRGLLGGRVSYNEQFF. The DNA for the CDR3 is TGTGCCAGCAGCCTTAGGGGGCTCCTAGGTGGGCGGGTCTCCTACAATGAGCAGTTCTTC.

The chain carries TRBV9 and TRBJ2-3; D call uncertain. V dropped 2 bases and J dropped 2 bases, with 9 bases sitting between them. In germline, CDR1 is SGDLS, CDR2 YYNGEE. The CDR3 spans 14 residues. CDR3 protein: CASSVWANTDTQYF. DNA of the CDR3: TGTGCCAGCAGCGTGTGGGCGAACACAGATACGCAGTATTTT.

The chain recombines TRBV30 with TRBJ2-1; 7 nucleotides line up with TRBD2. The ends lost 3 bases at V and 6 bases at J; junction bases unmatched: 5. This CDR3 spans 13 amino acids. Per the germline V gene, CDR1 is GTSNPN and CDR2 is SVGIG (reference sequence). CDR3 sequence (DNA): TGTGCCTGGAGCGAAAGCGGGGTCAATGAGCAGTTCTTC. It yields the protein CAWSESGVNEQFF. Full variable domain (missing parts from reference TRBV30 and TRBJ2-1): SQTIHQWPATLVQPVGSPLSLECTVEGTSNPNLYWYRQAAGRGLQLLFYSVGIGQISSEVPQNLSASRPQDRQFILSSKKLLLSDSGFYLCAWSESGVNEQFFGPGTRLTVL.

The genes are TRBV7-9 and TRBJ1-1; D remains unclear. CDR3 size: 14 residues. Germline V gene lookup returns CDR1 SEHNR and CDR2 FQNEAQ (reference sequence). Trimming removed 5 bases at V and 1 base at J, with 11 bases between. The CDR3 bases are TGTGCCAGCAGCGCCAATCCTGGGAACACTGAAGCTTTCTTT. Protein product: CASSANPGNTEAFF.

This chain connects TRBV2 to TRBJ2-1; D is ambiguous. Germline lookup yields CDR1 SNHLY and CDR2 FYNNEI. CDR3 length equals 10 residues. V was clipped by 7 bases and J by 5 bases, with 3 bases between them. CDR3 nucleotide sequence: TGTGCCAGCAACGACAATGAGCAGTTCTTC. Its protein product is CASNDNEQFF.

The chain couples TRBV7-8 to TRBJ2-1; TRBD1 might be the D (7 bases). Germline loops: CDR1 SGHVS, CDR2 FQNEAQ. The length of the CDR3 is 16 residues. Between the trimmed V and J ends, which lost 1 base and 4 bases, there was a span of 14 bases. The DNA for the CDR3 is TGTGCCAGCAGCTTAGTTCGGACAGGACTATACAATGAGCAGTTCTTC. Its protein product is CASSLVRTGLYNEQFF.

V usage is TRBV4-3 and J usage is TRBJ2-1, with TRBD1 as a possible D gene (6 bases). Germline assignment: CDR1 LGHNA and CDR2 YSLEER. The CDR3 sequence is 15 residues long. V lost 0 bases and J 4 bases, leaving 10 bases between the germline ends. The CDR3 loop reads CASSQDLDSYNEQFF. The CDR3 coding sequence is TGCGCCAGCAGCCAAGATTTGGACAGTTACAATGAGCAGTTCTTC.

The V call is TRBV19, the J call TRBJ1-2; D unresolved. Per germline, CDR1 LNHDA and CDR2 SQIVND (reference sequence). This CDR3 region has 10 residues. Trimming cost V 9 bases and J 5 bases, with 7 bases left between them. CDR3 residues: CASQSYGYTF. CDR3 bases: TGTGCCAGCCAGTCGTATGGCTACACCTTC.

The gene calls are TRBV5-6 and TRBJ1-2; D call uncertain. Trimming removed 0 bases at V and 4 bases at J, with 13 bases between. CDR3 length: 15 residues. CDR1 is SGHDT, CDR2 YYEEEE, per germline. Here the CDR3 reads CASSLDRHDVYGYTF. Written as DNA, the CDR3 is TGTGCCAGCAGCTTGGATCGGCATGATGTCTATGGCTACACCTTC.

Only a few counts were recorded for this clone. The chain couples TRBV4-3 to TRBJ1-2; 11 bases line up with TRBD1. Trimming at V came to 0 bases and at J to 4 bases, leaving 7 bases not matched to a gene. The CDR3 loop spans 17 amino acids. CDR1 LGHNA and CDR2 YSLEER come from the germline V gene. CDR3: CASSQDIGQGAFYGYTF. The CDR3, as DNA: TGCGCCAGCAGCCAAGATATTGGACAGGGGGCCTTCTATGGCTACACCTTC.

The J gene is TRBJ2-3, the V gene TRBV27; the D gene is possibly TRBD2 (5 bases). The ends were cut back, 0 bases at V and 0 bases at J, with 10 bases in the middle. Looked up from germline, CDR1 is MNHEY and CDR2 is SMNVEV (reference sequence). The CDR3 is made up of 16 amino acids. CDR3 bases: TGTGCCAGCAGTTTATCAGGCCGCGGGAGCACAGATACGCAGTATTTT. As protein: CASSLSGRGSTDTQYF.

This chain uses TRBV6-5 with TRBJ2-6; D call uncertain. The CDR3 has 12 residues. Between the trimmed V and J ends, which lost 8 bases and 1 base, there was a span of 3 bases. The germline gives CDR1 MNHEY, CDR2 SVGAGI. The CDR3 coding sequence is TGTGCCAGCTCTTCTGGGGCCAACGTCCTGACTTTC. Translated: CASSSGANVLTF.

The V call is TRBV29-1, the J call TRBJ2-1; 12 positions match TRBD2. V trimming: 3 bases; J trimming: 6 bases; junction bases outside the gene matches: 3. CDR1 and CDR2 (germline): SQVTM, ANQGSEA. The CDR3 sequence is 14 residues long. DNA for the CDR3: TGCAGCGTTGATAGGACTAGCGGGATCAATGAGCAGTTCTTC. It translates to CSVDRTSGINEQFF.

This chain uses TRBV13 with TRBJ1-1; 10 positions match TRBD1. This CDR3 has 15 amino acids. Germline V lookup: CDR1 PRHDT, CDR2 FYEKMQ (reference sequence). The V and J ends lost 8 bases and 6 bases, in that order; junction bases with no gene match: 12. CDR3 in amino acids: CASPDPDRGRPEAFF. CDR3 in DNA: TGTGCCAGCCCGGACCCGGACAGGGGGAGGCCTGAAGCTTTCTTT.

The chain links TRBV7-8 to TRBJ2-7; D might be TRBD2 (6 bases). The CDR3 runs to 15 residues. CDR1 and CDR2 (germline): SGHVS, FQNEAQ. V lost 1 base, J lost 4 bases, and 14 bases lay in between. The CDR3 loop reads CASSLGLSRGYEQYF. CDR3 in DNA: TGTGCCAGCAGCTTAGGATTGAGTCGGGGGTACGAGCAGTACTTC.

This clone occurred once. The chain employs TRBV27 and TRBJ1-1; the D gene is possibly TRBD1 (5 bases). The CDR3 contains 13 residues. The germline gives CDR1 MNHEY, CDR2 SMNVEV (reference sequence). Trimming pared 8 bases from V and 4 bases from J, leaving 14 bases between. Here the CDR3 DNA reads TGTGCCAGCCGTGGCTTAGGGGCCACTGAAGCTTTCTTT. This encodes CASRGLGATEAFF.

This clone was seen a few times. This chain uses TRBV29-1 with TRBJ1-1; D is possibly TRBD1 (6 bases). CDR3 length: 12 amino acids. The V gene's germline CDR1 is SQVTM and CDR2 ANQGSEA. V was pared by 6 bases and J by 0 bases, with 8 bases between. In DNA, the CDR3 is TGCAGCGTCGACAGGTTGAACACTGAAGCTTTCTTT. Residues: CSVDRLNTEAFF.

The V and J genes are TRBV27 and TRBJ2-7; 11 bases match TRBD1. V gave up 2 bases and J gave up 3 bases; unmatched junction bases: 3. The CDR3 runs to 15 residues. Germline CDR1 MNHEY, CDR2 SMNVEV (reference sequence). CDR3 DNA sequence: TGTGCCAGCAGTTTAGCCGGGACAGGGGGCTACGAGCAGTACTTC. Residues: CASSLAGTGGYEQYF.

The genes are TRBV6-5 and TRBJ1-2, with D possibly TRBD1 on 5 matching bases. Germline CDR1 reads MNHEY; CDR2 reads SVGAGI. V was cut by 2 bases and J by 3 bases, with 7 bases left in between. The CDR3 covers 13 residues. CDR3 sequence (DNA): TGTGCCAGCAGTTACCAGGGAGACTATGGCTACACCTTC. Encoded protein: CASSYQGDYGYTF.

The genes are TRBV5-1 and TRBJ1-1; 7 nucleotides match TRBD1. Trimming at V came to 7 bases and at J to 1 base, leaving 4 bases not matched to a gene. This CDR3 spans 13 amino acids. Germline V gene lookup returns CDR1 SGHRS and CDR2 YFSETQ. CDR3 DNA sequence: TGCGCCAGCTGGTCAGGGGGGAACACTGAAGCTTTCTTT. Its translation: CASWSGGNTEAFF.

This chain joins TRBV7-9 and TRBJ1-2; weak D call: TRBD1 (5 bases). Trimming removed 5 bases from V and 1 base from J, with 14 bases in between. The length of the CDR3 is 15 residues. Germline V gene sequence: CDR1 SEHNR, CDR2 FQNEAQ (reference sequence). The CDR3 is CASSKPGQDNYGYTF. CDR3 coding DNA: TGTGCCAGCAGCAAACCGGGGCAGGATAACTATGGCTACACCTTC.

The chain carries TRBV5-4 and TRBJ2-4, with a possible D match to TRBD2 (5 bases). Germline V gives CDR1 SGHNT, CDR2 YYREEE (reference sequence). CDR3 length: 13 amino acids. Trimming shortened V by 0 bases and J by 6 bases, and 7 bases separated the two germline ends. CDR3 loop: CASSLEDLNIQYF. The CDR3 DNA reads TGTGCCAGCAGCTTGGAGGACTTAAACATTCAGTACTTC.

The chain is built from TRBV9 and TRBJ2-2; D is ambiguous. V dropped 6 bases and J dropped 6 bases, with 6 bases sitting between them. Looked up from germline, CDR1 is SGDLS and CDR2 is YYNGEE. CDR3 length: 11 residues. The CDR3 protein is CASTGPGELFF. Written as DNA, the CDR3 is TGTGCCAGCACAGGCCCCGGGGAGCTGTTTTTT.

The V gene is TRBV5-1, the J gene TRBJ2-7, with TRBD2 matching 13 bases. V dropped 4 bases and J dropped 3; count of bases not matched to a gene: 10. The CDR3 is 17 residues long. CDR1 SGHRS and CDR2 YFSETQ come from the germline V gene. CDR3 protein: CASSVGLAGNEFYEQYF. The CDR3, as DNA: TGCGCCAGCAGCGTGGGACTAGCGGGAAACGAATTCTACGAGCAGTACTTC.